This is a list of T cell receptor beta chains from one sample in a study of T cells after yellow fever vaccination. TCRdb processed the 5' RACE reads anew with MiXCR; each CDR3 protein has one entry. The sample lists more than 300,000 distinct CDR3 sequences; about 10% were seen once. The material sequenced was CD4+ T cells sorted from PBMCs, taken 45 days after the yellow fever booster vaccination. These receptors all come from a young man who received the YFV17D yellow fever vaccine. The CDR3 runs from the conserved cysteine through the conserved F or W. The D gene is left open where the match is weak. Clone size, where shown, is once, few, many, or a class for clones that have expanded.

clone size: NA; CDR3 length: 17; D gene: NA; V gene: TRBV6-5; J gene: TRBJ1-2; CDR3 DNA: TGTGCCAGCAGTTACTCGTCCGGGGACGGAAGTGCTTATGGCTACACCTTC; CDR3 protein: CASSYSSGDGSAYGYTF
clone size: few; CDR3 length: 14; D gene: NA; V gene: TRBV7-2; J gene: TRBJ2-3; CDR3 DNA: TGTGCCAGCAGCTTATTAGGACACACAGATACGCAGTATTTT; CDR3 protein: CASSLLGHTDTQYF
clone size: many; CDR3 length: 17; D gene: TRBD2; V gene: TRBV5-1; J gene: TRBJ2-1; CDR3 DNA: TGCGCCAGCAGCCCCAAAGCGGGGACCAGCTCCTACAATGAGCAGTTCTTC; CDR3 protein: CASSPKAGTSSYNEQFF
clone size: NA; CDR3 length: 15; D gene: TRBD1; V gene: TRBV12-3/TRBV12-4; J gene: TRBJ1-2; CDR3 DNA: TGTGCCAGCAGTCGGACAGGGGGCGCCAACTATGGCTACACCTTC; CDR3 protein: CASSRTGGANYGYTF
clone size: many; CDR3 length: 13; D gene: NA; V gene: TRBV4-3; J gene: TRBJ2-7; CDR3 DNA: TGCGCCAGCAGCCAAGGCACCGGCTACGAGCAGTACTTC; CDR3 protein: CASSQGTGYEQYF
clone size: NA; CDR3 length: 14; D gene: NA; V gene: TRBV12-3/TRBV12-4; J gene: TRBJ2-7; CDR3 DNA: TGTGCCTGCTCCGTGGGGGCTCGCTCCTACGAGCAGTACTTC; CDR3 protein: CACSVGARSYEQYF
clone size: NA; CDR3 length: 14; D gene: NA; V gene: TRBV3-1; J gene: TRBJ1-6; CDR3 DNA: TGTGCCAGCAGCCAAGATAGGGTCTTTTCACCCCTCCACTTT; CDR3 protein: CASSQDRVFSPLHF
clone size: NA; CDR3 length: 13; D gene: NA; V gene: TRBV5-1; J gene: TRBJ2-7; CDR3 DNA: TGCGCCAGCAGCTTCGATGTTGGGTACGAGCAGTACTTC; CDR3 protein: CASSFDVGYEQYF
clone size: NA; CDR3 length: 14; D gene: TRBD1; V gene: TRBV6-5; J gene: TRBJ1-1; CDR3 DNA: TGTGCCAGCAATGACAGGGCATCGAACACTGAAGCTTTCTTT; CDR3 protein: CASNDRASNTEAFF
clone size: few; CDR3 length: 15; D gene: NA; V gene: TRBV4-3; J gene: TRBJ2-3; CDR3 DNA: TGCGCCAGCAGCCAAGTTTACCTGCTCACAGATACGCAGTATTTT; CDR3 protein: CASSQVYLLTDTQYF
clone size: NA; CDR3 length: 14; D gene: NA; V gene: TRBV9; J gene: TRBJ1-1; CDR3 DNA: TGTGCCAGCAGCGACGGGACGGGGAACACTGAAGCTTTCTTT; CDR3 protein: CASSDGTGNTEAFF
clone size: few; CDR3 length: 18; D gene: TRBD2; V gene: TRBV12-3/TRBV12-4; J gene: TRBJ2-1; CDR3 DNA: TGTGCCAGCAGTCCGGGACTAGCGGGGGCGCTACGCTACAATGAGCAGTTCTTC; CDR3 protein: CASSPGLAGALRYNEQFF
clone size: NA; CDR3 length: 14; D gene: TRBD2; V gene: TRBV20-1; J gene: TRBJ2-3; CDR3 DNA: TGCAGTGCGAGACTAGCGGGGCTCACAGATACGCAGTATTTT; CDR3 protein: CSARLAGLTDTQYF
clone size: NA; CDR3 length: 14; D gene: NA; V gene: TRBV7-2; J gene: TRBJ1-1; CDR3 DNA: TGTGCCAGCAGGCCGGGTCCCTTAGTGTCTGAAGCTTTCTTT; CDR3 protein: CASRPGPLVSEAFF
clone size: few; CDR3 length: 13; D gene: NA; V gene: TRBV27; J gene: TRBJ1-3; CDR3 DNA: TGTGCCAGCAGGTTAAGTTCTGGAAACACCATATATTTT; CDR3 protein: CASRLSSGNTIYF
clone size: few; CDR3 length: 16; D gene: TRBD2; V gene: TRBV18; J gene: TRBJ2-5; CDR3 DNA: TGTGCCAGCTCACCACTAGCGGGGGTCTTCCAAGAGACCCAGTACTTC; CDR3 protein: CASSPLAGVFQETQYF
clone size: few; CDR3 length: 16; D gene: NA; V gene: TRBV5-1; J gene: TRBJ2-3; CDR3 DNA: TGCGCCAGCAGCTTGGCAACTAAAACTAGCACAGATACGCAGTATTTT; CDR3 protein: CASSLATKTSTDTQYF
clone size: many; CDR3 length: 15; D gene: NA; V gene: TRBV5-1; J gene: TRBJ1-1; CDR3 DNA: TGCGCCAGCAGCTTGGACCCTATGGGGGGGACTGAAGCTTTCTTT; CDR3 protein: CASSLDPMGGTEAFF
clone size: NA; CDR3 length: 15; D gene: NA; V gene: TRBV7-2; J gene: TRBJ2-3; CDR3 DNA: TGTGCCAGCAGCAAGCGGTGGGGAGGCGCAGATACGCAGTATTTT; CDR3 protein: CASSKRWGGADTQYF
clone size: NA; CDR3 length: 18; D gene: TRBD1; V gene: TRBV9; J gene: TRBJ1-4; CDR3 DNA: TGTGCCAGCAGCTACGGGACAGGGGCGATCGGAACTAATGAAAAACTGTTTTTT; CDR3 protein: CASSYGTGAIGTNEKLFF
clone size: NA; CDR3 length: 14; D gene: TRBD1; V gene: TRBV7-8; J gene: TRBJ1-5; CDR3 DNA: TGTGCCAGCAGCTTCGACAGGGGGGCTCAGCCCCAGCATTTT; CDR3 protein: CASSFDRGAQPQHF
clone size: few; CDR3 length: 15; D gene: NA; V gene: TRBV4-3; J gene: TRBJ2-1; CDR3 DNA: TGCGCCAGCAGCCAAGATAGGCGGCCATACAATGAGCAGTTCTTC; CDR3 protein: CASSQDRRPYNEQFF
clone size: once; CDR3 length: 20; D gene: NA; V gene: TRBV2; J gene: TRBJ2-5; CDR3 DNA: TGTGCCAGCAGCGTACCCGGGACCCCGAGTCGAACGGTAGAAGGAGAGACCCAGTACTTC; CDR3 protein: CASSVPGTPSRTVEGETQYF
clone size: NA; CDR3 length: 14; D gene: NA; V gene: TRBV7-2; J gene: TRBJ1-1; CDR3 DNA: TGTGCCAGCAGCTTAGCCTTCCAGTACCCTGAAGCTTTCTTT; CDR3 protein: CASSLAFQYPEAFF
clone size: few; CDR3 length: 15; D gene: TRBD1; V gene: TRBV6-5; J gene: TRBJ1-6; CDR3 DNA: TGTGCCAGCACCGGACAGGGCCGATTCGGTTCACCCCTCCACTTT; CDR3 protein: CASTGQGRFGSPLHF
clone size: NA; CDR3 length: 16; D gene: TRBD1; V gene: TRBV7-2; J gene: TRBJ1-5; CDR3 DNA: TGTGCCAGCAGCTTGGTGGGGGGACAGGGGGGTCAGCCCCAGCATTTT; CDR3 protein: CASSLVGGQGGQPQHF